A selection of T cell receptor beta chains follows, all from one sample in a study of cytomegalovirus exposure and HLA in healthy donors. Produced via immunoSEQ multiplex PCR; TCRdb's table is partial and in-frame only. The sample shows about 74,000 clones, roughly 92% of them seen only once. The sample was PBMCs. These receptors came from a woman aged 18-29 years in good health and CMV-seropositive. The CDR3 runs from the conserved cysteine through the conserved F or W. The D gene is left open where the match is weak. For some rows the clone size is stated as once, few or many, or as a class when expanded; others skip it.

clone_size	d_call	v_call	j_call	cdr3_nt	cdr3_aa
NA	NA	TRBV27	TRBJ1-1	TGTGCCAGCAGTTTCCAGGGTAACACTGAAGCTTTCTTT	CASSFQGNTEAFF
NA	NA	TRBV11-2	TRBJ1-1	TGTGCCAGCAGCTTGACAGTATCTGAAGCTTTCTTT	CASSLTVSEAFF
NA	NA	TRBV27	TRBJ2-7	TGTGCCAGCAGTTCGATCCCAGGGGGGCGTCTTTTC	CASSSIPGGRLF
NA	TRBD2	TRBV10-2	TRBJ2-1	TGCGCCAGCCTATCGGGGGGGGACGCACGCTCCTACAATGAGCAGTTCTTC	CASLSGGDARSYNEQFF
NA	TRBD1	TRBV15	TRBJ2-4	TGTGCCACCAGCACCGGGACAGCGAAAAACATTCAGTACTTC	CATSTGTAKNIQYF
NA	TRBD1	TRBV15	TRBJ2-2	TGTGCCACCAGCAGCGGTACAGGGGTGAACACCGGGGAGCTGTTTTTT	CATSSGTGVNTGELFF
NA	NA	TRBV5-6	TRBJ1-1	TGTGCCAGCAGCTTGGGACTAACGGGCACTGAAGCTTTCTTT	CASSLGLTGTEAFF
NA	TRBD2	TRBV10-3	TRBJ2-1	TGTGCCGTCTCACCGGGACTAGCGGGAGTAGGTAATGAGCAGTTCTTC	CAVSPGLAGVGNEQFF
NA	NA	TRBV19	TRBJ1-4	TGTGCCAGTAGTATAAAAAGGGGTACTACTAATGAAAAACTGTTTTTT	CASSIKRGTTNEKLFF
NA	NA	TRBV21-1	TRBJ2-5	TGTGCCAGCAGCAAAGAGTGGGGACTAGCGGGGGCTGGGGCCCAGTACTTC	CASSKEWGLAGAGAQYF
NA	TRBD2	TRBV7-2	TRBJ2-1	TGTGCCAGCAGCTTAAGGGCTAGCGGACCCAATGAGCAGTTCTTC	CASSLRASGPNEQFF
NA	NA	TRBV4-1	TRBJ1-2	TGCGCCAGCAGCCAACTGCAGGGGAATAACTATGGCTACACCTTC	CASSQLQGNNYGYTF
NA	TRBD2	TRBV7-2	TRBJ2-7	TGTGCCAGCAGCAAACCGGGACTAGCGGGAGGCGAGCAGTACTTC	CASSKPGLAGGEQYF
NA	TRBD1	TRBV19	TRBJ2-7	TGTGCCAGTAGTACTAGGGGACAGGGAAGCTCCTACGAGCAGTACTTC	CASSTRGQGSSYEQYF
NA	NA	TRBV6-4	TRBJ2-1	TGTGCCAGCAGTGATGGTCCAGCGGGTGAGCAGTTCTTC	CASSDGPAGEQFF
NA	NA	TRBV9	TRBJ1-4	TGTGCCAGCAGCGGCGGAGTATCGTCCTCCAATGAAAAACTGTTTTTT	CASSGGVSSSNEKLFF
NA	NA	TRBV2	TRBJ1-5	TGTGCCAGCAGTGACCGAAATGGCAGGGTCGGTCAGCCCCAGCATTTT	CASSDRNGRVGQPQHF
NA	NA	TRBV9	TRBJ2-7	TGTGCCAGCAGCCCCCGTTTTGAGGCTAACGAGCAGTACTTC	CASSPRFEANEQYF
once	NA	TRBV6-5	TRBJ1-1	TGTGCCAGCAGGAACCCGGGGGAGGGATTAGCTTTCTTT	CASRNPGEGLAFF
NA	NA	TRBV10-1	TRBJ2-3	TGCGCCAGCAGTGAGTCCGCAGGCAGGTCGACAGATACGCAGTATTTT	CASSESAGRSTDTQYF
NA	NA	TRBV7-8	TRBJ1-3	TGTGCCAGCAGCTTAGCGCCAGGGACTGGAAACACCATATATTTT	CASSLAPGTGNTIYF
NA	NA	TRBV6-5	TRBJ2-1	TGTGCCAGCAGTTACCAGGGGGGTTCGGGCAATGAGCAGTTCTTC	CASSYQGGSGNEQFF
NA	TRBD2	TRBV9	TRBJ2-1	TGTGCCAGCAGACCCCCGGGACTAGCGGGAGGGGGTCCGAATGAGCAGTTCTTC	CASRPPGLAGGGPNEQFF
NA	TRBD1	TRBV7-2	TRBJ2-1	TGTGCCAGCAGCCTCCCCATGGGGGGACAGGGTACCTACAATGAGCAGTTCTTC	CASSLPMGGQGTYNEQFF
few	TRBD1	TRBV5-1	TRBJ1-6	TGCGCCAGCAGCCCGAATCTGGGACAGATCTCCCTCGGAGGGACGAATTCACCCCTCCACTTT	CASSPNLGQISLGGTNSPLHF
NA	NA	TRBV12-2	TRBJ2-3	TGTGCAAGTCGCTTAGCTGAGACAGATCCTAGCACAGATACGCAGTATTTT	CASRLAETDPSTDTQYF
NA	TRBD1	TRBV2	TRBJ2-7	TGTGCCAGCAGTGAAGACAGGGGATCCTACGAGCAGTACTTC	CASSEDRGSYEQYF
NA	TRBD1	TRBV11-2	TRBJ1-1	TGTGCCAGCAGCTCCGGGACAGGATTCGTGAACACTGAAGCTTTCTTT	CASSSGTGFVNTEAFF
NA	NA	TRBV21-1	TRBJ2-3	TGTGCCAGCAGCAAATCGGCGGGAGGATGCACAGATACGCAGTATTTT	CASSKSAGGCTDTQYF
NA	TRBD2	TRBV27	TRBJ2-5	TGTGCCAGCAGTTTAGGGGCTAGCGGAGAAGAGACCCAGTACTTC	CASSLGASGEETQYF
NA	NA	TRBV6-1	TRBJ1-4	TGTGCCAGCAGTATACAGGGTGGAAATGAAAAACTGTTTTTT	CASSIQGGNEKLFF
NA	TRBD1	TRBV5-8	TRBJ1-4	TGTGCCAGCAGCTTGGGACAGGGGGCGGGAGAAAAACTGTTTTTT	CASSLGQGAGEKLFF
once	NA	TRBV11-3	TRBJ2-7	TGTGCCAGCAGCTTACCGGGGGTGGGGCGCGAGCAGTACTTC	CASSLPGVGREQYF
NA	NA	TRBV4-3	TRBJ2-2	TGCGCCAGCAGCCAAGAGTCGGTTACCGGGGAGCTGTTTTTT	CASSQESVTGELFF
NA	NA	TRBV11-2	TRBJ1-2	TGTGCCAGCAGCTTAGATCGGGTAGTCCCATCGGCCCACTTC	CASSLDRVVPSAHF
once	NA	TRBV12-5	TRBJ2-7	TGTGCTAGTGGTTTGAAACTCCCTTTTGGTTCGGGGGAAGGTTACGAGCAGTACTTC	CASGLKLPFGSGEGYEQYF
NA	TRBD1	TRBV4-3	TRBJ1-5	TGCGCCAGCAGCCAAGGGACAGGCTGGGGCAATCAGCCCCAGCATTTT	CASSQGTGWGNQPQHF
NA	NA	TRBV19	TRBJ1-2	TGTGCCAGTAGTAATCCCGGCGGGGGGGAAAGCGGCTACACCTTC	CASSNPGGGESGYTF
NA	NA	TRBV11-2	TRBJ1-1	TGTGCCAGCAGCCGGGCCGACAGGACTGAAGCTTTCTTT	CASSRADRTEAFF
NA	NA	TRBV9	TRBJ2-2	TGTGCCAGCAGCGTAGCTACTACCTCGGACACCGGGGAGCTGTTTTTT	CASSVATTSDTGELFF
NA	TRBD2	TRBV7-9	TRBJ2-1	TGTGCCAGCAGCCCCACTAGCGGGCCAGACCGCCACAATGAGCAGTTCTTC	CASSPTSGPDRHNEQFF
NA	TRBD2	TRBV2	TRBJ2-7	TGTGCCAGCACTGGGAGGACTAGCGGGACCTACGAGCAGTACTTC	CASTGRTSGTYEQYF
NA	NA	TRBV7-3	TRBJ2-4	TGTGCCAGCAGCTTAGGAGGGGCCGGAAACATTCAGTACTTC	CASSLGGAGNIQYF
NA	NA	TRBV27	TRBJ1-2	TGTGCCAGCAGTTTACAGGGTAACTATGGCTACACCTTC	CASSLQGNYGYTF
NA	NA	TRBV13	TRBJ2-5	TGTGCCAGCAGCCCTGCCTTAGACAAGCAAGAGACCCAGTACTTC	CASSPALDKQETQYF
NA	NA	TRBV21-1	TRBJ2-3	TGTGCCAGCAGCAAAAAGGAGGAGGACAGGGAATTTCTTAGCACAGATACGCAGTATTTT	CASSKKEEDREFLSTDTQYF